What follows are 17 T cell receptor beta chains derived from one specimen sequenced in a study of cytotoxic CD8 clonotypes in ibrutinib-treated CLL listed by TCRdb under 2021. The method was the immunoSEQ multiplex PCR assay. TCRdb re-hosts the immuneACCESS table, in-frame sequences only. Its copies lack some clones; in the studies checked, an unresolved V gene accounts for under half of them, and the cause for the rest is not known. Recorded for this sample are roughly 70,000 clones; less than 95% of them occurred a single time. The top ten hold approximately 3% of the sample. The time point label of this sample denotes: eleven to twelve months on ibrutinib. This specimen consisted of PBMCs, obtained after 12 months of ibrutinib treatment. The receptors come from a human donor with chronic lymphocytic leukemia.

The chain employs TRBV4-1 and TRBJ2-1; D is unresolved. The CDR3 sequence is 15 residues long. Germline lookup yields CDR1 MGHRA and CDR2 YSYEKL. Trimming took off 0 bases at V and 0 bases at J, with 6 bases between the two ends. CDR3 in DNA: TGCGCCAGCAGCCAAGACTTCTTCTCCTACAATGAGCAGTTCTTC. Translated, it gives CASSQDFFSYNEQFF.

The rearrangement uses TRBV5-1 and TRBJ1-2; no definite D call. From germline, CDR1 is SGHRS and CDR2 YFSETQ. The length of the CDR3 is 15 residues. V lost 4 bases and J 1 base, leaving 14 bases between the germline ends. Here the CDR3 DNA reads TGCGCCAGCAGCCCGAGCAGTCCCTATAACTATGGCTACACCTTC. Translated, it gives CASSPSSPYNYGYTF. Combining the CDR3 with reference TRBV5-1 and TRBJ1-2 gives the whole variable domain KAGVTQTPRYLIKTRGQQVTLSCSPISGHRSVSWYQQTPGQGLQFLFEYFSETQRNKGNFPGRFSGRQFSNSRSEMNVSTLELGDSALYLCASSPSSPYNYGYTFGSGTRLTVV.

The V and J genes are TRBV5-4 and TRBJ2-2; D gene ambiguous. V lost 2 bases, J lost 0 bases, and 8 bases lay in between. The CDR3 has 15 residues. CDR1 and CDR2 (germline): SGHNT, YYREEE (reference sequence). This chain's CDR3 is CASSLEGPNTGELFF. In DNA form, the CDR3 reads TGTGCCAGCAGCTTAGAAGGGCCGAACACCGGGGAGCTGTTTTTT.

The V and J genes are TRBV7-9 and TRBJ1-5; D is unresolved. From germline, CDR1 is SEHNR and CDR2 FQNEAQ (reference sequence). Trimming left V 0 bases short and J 2 bases short, with 14 bases between. CDR3 length: 17 amino acids. For the CDR3, the DNA is TGTGCCAGCAGCTTAGCGCTTGGGTTCGAGGGCAATCAGCCCCAGCATTTT. Residues: CASSLALGFEGNQPQHF.

This chain uses TRBV21-1 with TRBJ2-2; no check of the table's D call, TRBD2, against the DNA was made. TRBV21-1 is designated a pseudogene. The CDR3 has 15 amino acids. This CDR3 reads CASSTGGYGTGELFF. The CDR3, as DNA: TGTGCCAGCAGCACGGGGGGCTATGGAACCGGGGAGCTGTTTTTT.

The rearrangement links TRBV10-1 to TRBJ1-2; 11 bases line up with TRBD1. CDR1 is WNHNN, CDR2 SYGVQD, per germline (reference sequence). V was pared by 3 bases and J by 6 bases, with 9 bases of the junction left unmatched. The CDR3 has 16 residues. This chain's CDR3 is CASSESRDRGVNGYTF. For the CDR3, the DNA is TGCGCCAGCAGTGAAAGCCGGGACAGGGGGGTCAATGGCTACACCTTC.

The V gene is TRBV11-2, the J gene TRBJ2-5, with 11 bases matching TRBD2. The CDR3 consists of 16 residues. J gave up 2 bases and V 3 bases, and 5 bases lay outside the gene matches. Germline CDR1 reads SGHAT; CDR2 reads FQNNGV. The CDR3 DNA reads as TGTGCCAGCAGCTTGGGGACTAGCGGAGAACAAGAGACCCAGTACTTC. Its protein is CASSLGTSGEQETQYF.

The chain couples TRBV7-6 to TRBJ1-5, with D possibly matching TRBD1 (5 bases). The CDR3 contains 13 residues. Per the germline V gene, CDR1 is SGHVS and CDR2 is FNYEAQ. With 0 bases removed from V and 11 bases from J, the gap between germline ends came to 11 bases. The CDR3 protein is CASSLAGDRTQHF. The CDR3 nucleotides read TGTGCCAGCAGCTTAGCGGGGGACCGAACCCAGCATTTT. The full variable domain, its missing parts supplied by reference TRBV7-6 and TRBJ1-5, is GAGVSQSPRYKVTKRGQDVALRCDPISGHVSLYWYRQALGQGPEFLTYFNYEAQQDKSGLPNDRFSAERPEGSISTLTIQRTEQRDSAMYRCASSLAGDRTQHFGDGTRLSIL.

This rearrangement joins TRBV7-3 to TRBJ2-1, with 11 nucleotides matching TRBD2. Germline lookup yields CDR1 SGHTA and CDR2 FQGTGA. V lost 6 bases to trimming and J lost 9 bases; unmatched junction nucleotides: 10. This CDR3 region has 15 residues. The CDR3 reads CASRSGTSGMGEQFF. CDR3 coding DNA: TGTGCCAGCAGGTCCGGGACTAGCGGAATGGGTGAGCAGTTCTTC.

The chain has TRBV7-9 and TRBJ2-7, with 10 nucleotides matching TRBD1. CDR1 SEHNR and CDR2 FQNEAQ come from the germline V gene (reference sequence). Trimming took 5 bases from V and 0 from J; bases not matched to a gene: 10. The CDR3 length is 17 residues. The CDR3 reads CASSHAPGQGTSYEQYF. Written as DNA, the CDR3 is TGTGCCAGCAGCCACGCCCCGGGACAGGGGACCTCCTACGAGCAGTACTTC.

Comment on this clone: Distinct nucleotide sequences in the sample also encode this CDR3. The chain links TRBV20-1 to TRBJ2-5, with D unresolved. The V end lost 2 bases, the J end lost 1 base, and 2 bases lay between the germline ends. The CDR3 spans 11 residues. Germline values: CDR1 DFQATT, CDR2 SNEGSKA (reference sequence). The CDR3 DNA is TGCAGTGCTAGATCCCAAGAGACCCAGTACTTC. Its protein is CSARSQETQYF.

V gene TRBV27 combines with J gene TRBJ1-1; D is undetermined. Trimming pared 3 bases from V and 4 bases from J, leaving 12 bases between. Germline loops: CDR1 MNHEY, CDR2 SMNVEV (reference sequence). The CDR3 sequence is 14 residues long. CDR3: CASSFGTSSTEAFF. DNA of the CDR3: TGTGCCAGCAGTTTCGGTACTTCTTCCACTGAAGCTTTCTTT.

The chain has TRBV14 and TRBJ2-7; D is perhaps TRBD2 (6 bases). Germline assignment: CDR1 SGHDN and CDR2 FVKESK. The germline V and J ends were trimmed by 4 bases and 5 bases, with 15 bases remaining between them. The CDR3 runs to 14 residues. The CDR3 loop reads CASSPARGINEQYF. The CDR3 nucleotides are TGTGCCAGCAGCCCAGCCCGGGGGATTAACGAGCAGTACTTC.

The chain employs TRBV19 and TRBJ1-1; tentatively, D is TRBD1 (5 bases). V lost 9 bases and J lost 3, with 14 bases in between. Looked up from germline, CDR1 is LNHDA and CDR2 is SQIVND (reference sequence). This CDR3 has 13 amino acids. The CDR3 coding sequence is TGTGCCAGCACAGGACCGAGGGACACTGAAGCTTTCTTT. Residues: CASTGPRDTEAFF. Together with reference TRBV19 and TRBJ1-1, the CDR3 gives the full variable domain: DGGITQSPKYLFRKEGQNVTLSCEQNLNHDAMYWYRQDPGQGLRLIYYSQIVNDFQKGDIAEGYSVSREKKESFPLTVTSAQKNPTAFYLCASTGPRDTEAFFGQGTRLTVV.

This clone has more than one count but fewer than ten. The chain is built from TRBV14 and TRBJ1-1, with D unclear. V was clipped by 5 bases and J by 1 base, with 8 bases between them. Germline loops: CDR1 SGHDN, CDR2 FVKESK. This CDR3 has 13 residues. The CDR3 nucleotides read TGTGCCAGCAGCAGAGACGGGAACACTGAAGCTTTCTTT. Encoded protein: CASSRDGNTEAFF.

The chain carries TRBV20-1 and TRBJ2-3; no clear D. This CDR3 is built from 11 residues. Trimming removed 5 bases from V and 6 bases from J, with 9 bases in between. Per the germline V gene, CDR1 is DFQATT and CDR2 is SNEGSKA (reference sequence). CDR3 amino acids: CSAAPKDTQYF. CDR3 bases: TGCAGTGCTGCCCCGAAGGATACGCAGTATTTT.

This sequence joins TRBV2 and TRBJ1-5, with D perhaps TRBD1 (5 bases). Looked up from germline, CDR1 is SNHLY and CDR2 is FYNNEI. The CDR3 has 17 amino acids. V was shortened by 5 bases and J by 0 bases, with 17 bases between the two germline ends. The CDR3 sequence: CASSSRRWGDSNQPQHF. Written as DNA, the CDR3 is TGTGCCAGCAGTTCCCGTAGATGGGGGGATAGCAATCAGCCCCAGCATTTT.